The 2 T cell receptor beta chains given below trace back to one sample, sequenced in a study of blood T cell repertoires in COVID-19. TCRdb's copy holds only in-frame clones and misses some; the assay was immunoSEQ multiplex PCR. The data contain a few hundred thousand clones, around 81% of them singletons. The sample taken for sequencing was peripheral blood. The source is a woman in her forties or fifties with active or convalescent COVID-19.

In its sample, this clone was seen many times. This sequence joins TRBV30 and TRBJ1-6, with unresolved D. CDR3 size: 13 residues. CDR1 is GTSNPN, CDR2 SVGIG, per germline (reference sequence). V lost 2 bases, J lost 7 bases, and 9 bases lay in between. The CDR3 DNA reads as TGTGCCTGGAGTTCCACTCCAAATTCACCCCTCCACTTT. Protein product: CAWSSTPNSPLHF. Full variable domain (outside the CDR3, taken from reference TRBV30 and TRBJ1-6): SQTIHQWPATLVQPVGSPLSLECTVEGTSNPNLYWYRQAAGRGLQLLFYSVGIGQISSEVPQNLSASRPQDRQFILSSKKLLLSDSGFYLCAWSSTPNSPLHFGNGTRLTVT.

This clone was seen a single time. The chain uses TRBV7-2 and TRBJ2-7; 10 positions match TRBD2. Germline CDR1 SGHTA, CDR2 FQGNSA. The J segment lost 7 bases and the V segment lost 1 base, leaving 7 bases of the junction unmatched. The CDR3 consists of 15 residues. In nucleotides, the CDR3 is TGTGCCAGCAGCTTAGGAAAGGGTAGCGGGAGGGAGCAGTACTTC. As protein: CASSLGKGSGREQYF.